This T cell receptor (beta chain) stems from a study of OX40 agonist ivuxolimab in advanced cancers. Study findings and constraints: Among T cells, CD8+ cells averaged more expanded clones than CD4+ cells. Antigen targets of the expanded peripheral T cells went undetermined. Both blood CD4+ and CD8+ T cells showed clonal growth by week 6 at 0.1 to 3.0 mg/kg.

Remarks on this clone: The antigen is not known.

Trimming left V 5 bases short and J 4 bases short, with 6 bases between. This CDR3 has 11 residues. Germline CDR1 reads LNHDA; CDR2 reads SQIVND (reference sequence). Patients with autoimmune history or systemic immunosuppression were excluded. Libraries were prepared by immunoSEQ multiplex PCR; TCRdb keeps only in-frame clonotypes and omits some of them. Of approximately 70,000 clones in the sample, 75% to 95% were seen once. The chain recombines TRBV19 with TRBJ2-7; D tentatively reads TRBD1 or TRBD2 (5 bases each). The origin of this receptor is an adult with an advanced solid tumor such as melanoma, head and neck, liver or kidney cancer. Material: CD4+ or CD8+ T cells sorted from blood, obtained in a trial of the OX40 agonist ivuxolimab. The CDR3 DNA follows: TGTGCCAGTAGTGGGGGTTACGAGCAGTACTTC. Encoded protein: CASSGGYEQYF. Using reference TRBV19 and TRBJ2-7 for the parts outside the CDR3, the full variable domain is DGGITQSPKYLFRKEGQNVTLSCEQNLNHDAMYWYRQDPGQGLRLIYYSQIVNDFQKGDIAEGYSVSREKKESFPLTVTSAQKNPTAFYLCASSGGYEQYFGPGTRLTVT.